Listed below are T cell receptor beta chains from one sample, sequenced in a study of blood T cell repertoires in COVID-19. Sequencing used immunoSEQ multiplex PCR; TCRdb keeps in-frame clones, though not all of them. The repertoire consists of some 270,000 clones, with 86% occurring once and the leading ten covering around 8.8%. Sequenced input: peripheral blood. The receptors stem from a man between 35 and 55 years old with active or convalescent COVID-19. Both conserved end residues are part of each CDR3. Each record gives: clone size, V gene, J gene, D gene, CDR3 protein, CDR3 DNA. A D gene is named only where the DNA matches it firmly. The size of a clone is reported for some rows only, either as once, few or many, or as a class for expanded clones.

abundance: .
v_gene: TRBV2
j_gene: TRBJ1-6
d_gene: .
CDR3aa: CASSDGVDSPLHF
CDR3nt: TGTGCCAGCAGTGATGGAGTAGACTCACCCCTCCACTTT

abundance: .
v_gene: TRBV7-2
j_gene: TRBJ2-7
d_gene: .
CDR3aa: CASSFPGRREQYF
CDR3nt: TGTGCCAGCAGCTTCCCAGGGCGTCGGGAGCAGTACTTC

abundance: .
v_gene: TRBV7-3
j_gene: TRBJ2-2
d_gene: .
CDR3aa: CASSPLGGGFTGELFF
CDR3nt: TGTGCCAGCAGCCCCCTGGGTGGCGGGTTCACCGGGGAGCTGTTTTTT

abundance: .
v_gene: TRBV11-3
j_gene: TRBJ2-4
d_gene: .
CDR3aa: CASSLDWEAQGKNIQYF
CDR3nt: TGTGCCAGCAGCTTAGATTGGGAGGCTCAAGGAAAAAACATTCAGTACTTC

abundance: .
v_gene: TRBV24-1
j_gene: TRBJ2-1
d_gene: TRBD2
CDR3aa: CATSAAPGTSTKSSYNEQFF
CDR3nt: TGTGCCACCAGTGCCGCTCCCGGGACTAGCACAAAGAGCTCCTACAATGAGCAGTTCTTC

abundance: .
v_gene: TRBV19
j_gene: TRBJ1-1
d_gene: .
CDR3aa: CASKQTGGLTEAFF
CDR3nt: TGTGCCAGTAAACAAACGGGGGGCCTCACTGAAGCTTTCTTT

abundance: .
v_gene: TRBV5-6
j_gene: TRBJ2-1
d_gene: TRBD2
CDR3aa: CASSSAGGRGSEQFF
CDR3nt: TGTGCCAGCAGCTCCGCGGGGGGGCGAGGGTCTGAGCAGTTCTTC

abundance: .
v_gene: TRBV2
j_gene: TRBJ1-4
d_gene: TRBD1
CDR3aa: CASSVGTGFEKLFF
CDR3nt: TGTGCCAGCAGTGTGGGGACAGGGTTTGAAAAACTGTTTTTT

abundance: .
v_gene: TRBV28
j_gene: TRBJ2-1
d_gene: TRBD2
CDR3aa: CASSLRGGRDEQFF
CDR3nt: TGTGCCAGCAGTTTGCGGGGGGGCAGGGATGAGCAGTTCTTC

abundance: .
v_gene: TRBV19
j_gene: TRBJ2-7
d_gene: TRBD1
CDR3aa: CASSVPLDRGNEQYF
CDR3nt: TGTGCCAGTAGTGTGCCCTTGGACAGGGGTAACGAGCAGTACTTC

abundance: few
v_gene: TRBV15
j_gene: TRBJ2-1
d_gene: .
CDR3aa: CAYRGGDCDYNEQFF
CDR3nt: TGTGCGTACAGGGGCGGGGACTGCGATTACAATGAGCAGTTCTTC

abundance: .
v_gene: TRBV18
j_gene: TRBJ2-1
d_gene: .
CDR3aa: CASSPRQDSYNEQFF
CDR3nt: TGTGCCAGCTCACCAAGGCAGGACTCCTACAATGAGCAGTTCTTC

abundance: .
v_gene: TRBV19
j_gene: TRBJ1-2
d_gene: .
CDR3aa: CASSVQGGGYTF
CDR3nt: TGTGCCAGTAGCGTACAGGGTGGGGGCTACACCTTC

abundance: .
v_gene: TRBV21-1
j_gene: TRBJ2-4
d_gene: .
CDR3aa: CASSSRAGGGKNIQYF
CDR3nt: TGTGCCAGCAGCAGCAGAGCGGGGGGCGGCAAAAACATTCAGTACTTC

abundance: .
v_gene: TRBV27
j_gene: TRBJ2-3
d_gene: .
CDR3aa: CASKIEEGTDTQYF
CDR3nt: TGTGCCAGTAAAATAGAGGAGGGCACAGATACGCAGTATTTT

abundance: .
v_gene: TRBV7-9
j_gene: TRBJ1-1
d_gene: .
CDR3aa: CASTRASAPEAFF
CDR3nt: TGTGCCAGTACTAGGGCCTCTGCTCCTGAAGCTTTCTTT

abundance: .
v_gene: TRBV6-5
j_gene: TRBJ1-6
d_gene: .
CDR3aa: CASSYEFAGEGSPLHF
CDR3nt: TGTGCCAGCAGTTACGAGTTTGCAGGGGAAGGCTCACCCCTCCACTTT

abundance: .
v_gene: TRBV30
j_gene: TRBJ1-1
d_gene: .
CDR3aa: CAWQGRNTEAFF
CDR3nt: TGTGCCTGGCAGGGGAGGAACACTGAAGCTTTCTTT

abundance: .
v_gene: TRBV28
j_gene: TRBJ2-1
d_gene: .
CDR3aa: CASSLIEHNEQFF
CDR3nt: TGTGCCAGCAGTTTAATAGAGCACAATGAGCAGTTCTTC

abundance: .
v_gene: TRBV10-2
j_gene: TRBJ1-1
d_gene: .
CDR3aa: CASSLPNTEAFF
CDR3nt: TGCGCCAGCAGCCTCCCGAACACTGAAGCTTTCTTT

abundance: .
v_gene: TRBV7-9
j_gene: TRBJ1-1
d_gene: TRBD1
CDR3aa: CASSPLTGEVTEAFF
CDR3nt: TGTGCCAGCAGCCCCCTGACAGGGGAGGTTACTGAAGCTTTCTTT

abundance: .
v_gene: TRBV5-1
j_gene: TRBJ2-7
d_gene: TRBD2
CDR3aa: CASSPGSGRSEEQYF
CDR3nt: TGCGCCAGCAGCCCGGGAAGCGGGAGATCGGAAGAGCAGTACTTC

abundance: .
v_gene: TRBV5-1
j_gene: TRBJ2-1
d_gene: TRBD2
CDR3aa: CASSLLAGGPNEQFF
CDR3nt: TGCGCCAGCAGCTTACTAGCGGGGGGGCCCAATGAGCAGTTCTTC

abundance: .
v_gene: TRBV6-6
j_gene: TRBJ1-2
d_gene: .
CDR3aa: CASSIPGDGYTF
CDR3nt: TGTGCCAGCAGCATACCAGGGGACGGCTACACCTTC

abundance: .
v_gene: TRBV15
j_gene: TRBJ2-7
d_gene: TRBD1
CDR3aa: CATSRAGQGYEQYF
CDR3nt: TGTGCCACCAGCAGGGCGGGACAGGGATACGAGCAGTACTTC

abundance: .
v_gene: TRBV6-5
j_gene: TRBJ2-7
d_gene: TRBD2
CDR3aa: CASRGGVSQFYEQYF
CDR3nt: TGTGCCAGCAGGGGAGGGGTCTCCCAATTCTACGAGCAGTACTTC

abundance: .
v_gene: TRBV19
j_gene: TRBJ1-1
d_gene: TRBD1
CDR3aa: CASSSAGGADTEAFF
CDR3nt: TGTGCCAGTAGTTCAGCAGGGGGCGCGGACACTGAAGCTTTCTTT